The subject of this entry is one T cell receptor (beta chain). This entry belongs to a study of blood T cell repertoires in COVID-19. Background on the study: Researchers got acute and convalescent COVID-19 samples from the United States, Italy and Spain.

Original processing methods: Estimates of nucleated cell counts were drawn from the amplification of reference gene primers. TCRdb keeps only in-frame clones here, not all; method: immunoSEQ multiplex PCR. Clone size and V and J calls were adopted from that table, with D and trimming inferred from the DNA. Among just under 40,000 clones listed, about nine tenths were seen once. The sequenced sample consisted of peripheral blood. The receptor's source is a man in his fifties or sixties with active or convalescent COVID-19.

The DNA for the CDR3 is TGTGCCAGCAGCGTAGCCCCGTACAATGAGCAGTTCTTC. Encoded protein: CASSVAPYNEQFF. The gene calls are TRBV9 and TRBJ2-1; D gene uncertain. The CDR3 is made up of 13 amino acids. Trimming stripped 0 bases from V and 4 bases from J, with 5 bases between. Germline CDR1 reads SGDLS; CDR2 reads YYNGEE.